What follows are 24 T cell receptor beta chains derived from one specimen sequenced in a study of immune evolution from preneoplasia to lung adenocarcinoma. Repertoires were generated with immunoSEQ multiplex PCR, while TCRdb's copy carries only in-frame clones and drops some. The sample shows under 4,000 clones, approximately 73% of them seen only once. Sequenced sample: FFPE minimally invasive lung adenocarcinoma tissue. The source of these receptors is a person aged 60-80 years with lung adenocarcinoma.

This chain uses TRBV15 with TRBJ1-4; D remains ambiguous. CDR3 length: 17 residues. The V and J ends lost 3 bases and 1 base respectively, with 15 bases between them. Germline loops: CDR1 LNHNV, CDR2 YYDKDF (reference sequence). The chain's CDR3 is CATSRSDLVRTNEKLFF. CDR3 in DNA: TGTGCCACCAGCAGGTCGGACCTGGTCCGAACTAATGAAAAACTGTTTTTT.

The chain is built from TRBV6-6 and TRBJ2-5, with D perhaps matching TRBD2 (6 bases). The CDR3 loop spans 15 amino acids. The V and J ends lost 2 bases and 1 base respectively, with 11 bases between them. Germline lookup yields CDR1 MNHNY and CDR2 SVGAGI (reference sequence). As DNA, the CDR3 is TGTGCCAGCAGTTACGGTGGTAGCGGCCAAGAGACCCAGTACTTC. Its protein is CASSYGGSGQETQYF.

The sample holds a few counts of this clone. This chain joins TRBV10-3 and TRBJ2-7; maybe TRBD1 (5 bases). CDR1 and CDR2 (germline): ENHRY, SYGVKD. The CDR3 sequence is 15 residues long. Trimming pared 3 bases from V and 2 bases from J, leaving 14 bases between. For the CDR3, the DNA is TGTGCCATCAGTGACCCCGCCCAGGGAACCTACGAGCAGTACTTC. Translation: CAISDPAQGTYEQYF.

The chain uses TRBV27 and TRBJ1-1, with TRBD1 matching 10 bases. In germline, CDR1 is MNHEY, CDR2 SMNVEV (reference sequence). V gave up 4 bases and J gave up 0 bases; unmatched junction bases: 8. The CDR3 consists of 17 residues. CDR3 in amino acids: CASSWNRDRGMNTEAFF. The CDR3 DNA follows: TGTGCCAGCAGTTGGAACCGGGACAGGGGAATGAACACTGAAGCTTTCTTT.

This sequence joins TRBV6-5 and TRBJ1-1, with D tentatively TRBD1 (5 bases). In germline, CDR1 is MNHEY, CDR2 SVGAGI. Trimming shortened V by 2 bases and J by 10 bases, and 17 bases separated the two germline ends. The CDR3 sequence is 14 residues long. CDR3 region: CASSYGQDLGRAFF. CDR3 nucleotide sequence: TGTGCCAGCAGTTACGGCCAGGATTTGGGGCGAGCTTTCTTT.

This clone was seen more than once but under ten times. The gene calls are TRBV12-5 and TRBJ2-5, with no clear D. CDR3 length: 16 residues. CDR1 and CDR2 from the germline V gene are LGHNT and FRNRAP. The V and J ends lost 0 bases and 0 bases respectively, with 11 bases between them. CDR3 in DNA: TGTGCTAGTGGTTTGGTCCACCGGACGGACCAAGAGACCCAGTACTTC. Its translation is CASGLVHRTDQETQYF.

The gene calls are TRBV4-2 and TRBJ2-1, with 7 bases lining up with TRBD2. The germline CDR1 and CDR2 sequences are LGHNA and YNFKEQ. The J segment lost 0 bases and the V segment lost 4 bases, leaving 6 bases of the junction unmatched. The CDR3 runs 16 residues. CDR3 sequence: CASSLGGSVSYNEQFF. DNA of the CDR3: TGTGCCAGCAGCCTGGGCGGGAGCGTCTCCTACAATGAGCAGTTCTTC.

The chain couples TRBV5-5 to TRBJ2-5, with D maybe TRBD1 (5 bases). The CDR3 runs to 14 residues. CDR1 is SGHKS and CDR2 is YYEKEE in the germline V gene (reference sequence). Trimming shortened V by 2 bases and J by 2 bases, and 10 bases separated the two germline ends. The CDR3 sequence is CASSLPTAQETQYF. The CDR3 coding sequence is TGTGCCAGCAGCTTACCGACAGCACAAGAGACCCAGTACTTC.

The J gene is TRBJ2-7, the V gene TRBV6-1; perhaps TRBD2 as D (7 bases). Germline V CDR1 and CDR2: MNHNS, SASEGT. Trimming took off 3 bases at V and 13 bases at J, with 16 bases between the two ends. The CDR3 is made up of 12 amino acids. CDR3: CASSDPPRGGYF. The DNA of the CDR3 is TGTGCCAGCAGTGATCCCCCCCGCGGGGGCTACTTC.

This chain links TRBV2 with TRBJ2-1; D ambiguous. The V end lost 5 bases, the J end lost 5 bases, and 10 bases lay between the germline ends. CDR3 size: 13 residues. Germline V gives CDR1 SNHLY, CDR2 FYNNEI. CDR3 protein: CASSKVADNEQFF. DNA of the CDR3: TGTGCCAGCAGTAAAGTCGCCGACAATGAGCAGTTCTTC.

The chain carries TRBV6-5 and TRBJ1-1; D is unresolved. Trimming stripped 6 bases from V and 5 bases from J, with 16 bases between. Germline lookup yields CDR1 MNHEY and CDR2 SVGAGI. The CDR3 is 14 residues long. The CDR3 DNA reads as TGTGCCAGCAGGAAAGGCCAGGTGGGGACTGAAGCTTTCTTT. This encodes CASRKGQVGTEAFF.

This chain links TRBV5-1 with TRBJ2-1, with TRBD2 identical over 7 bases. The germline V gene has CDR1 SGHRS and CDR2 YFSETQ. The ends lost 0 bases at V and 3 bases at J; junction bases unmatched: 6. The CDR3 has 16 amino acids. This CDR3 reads CASSLAGGMGYNEQFF. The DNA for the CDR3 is TGCGCCAGCAGCTTGGCCGGGGGGATGGGCTACAATGAGCAGTTCTTC.

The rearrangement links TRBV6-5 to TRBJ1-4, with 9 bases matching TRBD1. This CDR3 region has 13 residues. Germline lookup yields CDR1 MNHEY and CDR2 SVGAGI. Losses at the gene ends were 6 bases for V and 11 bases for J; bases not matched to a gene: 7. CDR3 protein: CASSLGTGRKLFF. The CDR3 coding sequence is TGTGCCAGCAGCCTAGGGACAGGGCGGAAACTGTTTTTT.

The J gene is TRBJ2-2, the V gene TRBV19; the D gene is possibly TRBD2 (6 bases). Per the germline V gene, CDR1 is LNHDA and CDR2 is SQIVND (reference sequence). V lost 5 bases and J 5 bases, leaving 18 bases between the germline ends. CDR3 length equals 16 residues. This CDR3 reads CASSQNGGFRTGELFF. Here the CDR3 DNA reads TGTGCCAGTAGTCAGAACGGGGGATTCCGGACCGGGGAGCTGTTTTTT.

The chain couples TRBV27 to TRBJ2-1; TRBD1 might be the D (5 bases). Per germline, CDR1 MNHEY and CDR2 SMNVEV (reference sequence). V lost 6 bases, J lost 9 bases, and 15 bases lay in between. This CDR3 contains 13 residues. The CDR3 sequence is CASSISGSGEQFF. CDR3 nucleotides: TGTGCCAGCAGCATATCAGGGTCAGGTGAGCAGTTCTTC.

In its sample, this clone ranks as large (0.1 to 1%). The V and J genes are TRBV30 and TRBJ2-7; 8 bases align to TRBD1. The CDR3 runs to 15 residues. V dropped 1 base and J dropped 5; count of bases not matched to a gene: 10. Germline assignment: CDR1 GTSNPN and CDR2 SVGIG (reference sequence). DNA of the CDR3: TGTGCCTGGAGTGCGGGAGCAGGGGGCAGCGACGAGCAGTACTTC. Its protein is CAWSAGAGGSDEQYF. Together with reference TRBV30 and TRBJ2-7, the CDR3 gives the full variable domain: SQTIHQWPATLVQPVGSPLSLECTVEGTSNPNLYWYRQAAGRGLQLLFYSVGIGQISSEVPQNLSASRPQDRQFILSSKKLLLSDSGFYLCAWSAGAGGSDEQYFGPGTRLTVT.

CDR3 residues: CASSVGVTDTQYF. The CDR3 coding sequence is TGTGCCAGCAGCGTAGGGGTCACAGATACGCAGTATTTT. The chain uses TRBV9 and TRBJ2-3, with D unclear. Germline V lookup: CDR1 SGDLS, CDR2 YYNGEE. The CDR3 has 13 residues. V lost 0 bases to trimming and J lost 2 bases, with 4 bases between them.

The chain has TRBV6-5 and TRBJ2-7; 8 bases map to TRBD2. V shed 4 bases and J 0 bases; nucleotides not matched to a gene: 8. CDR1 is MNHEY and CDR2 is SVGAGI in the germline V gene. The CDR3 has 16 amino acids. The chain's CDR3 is CASSLTSARGSYEQYF. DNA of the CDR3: TGTGCCAGCAGTTTGACTAGCGCGAGGGGCTCCTACGAGCAGTACTTC.

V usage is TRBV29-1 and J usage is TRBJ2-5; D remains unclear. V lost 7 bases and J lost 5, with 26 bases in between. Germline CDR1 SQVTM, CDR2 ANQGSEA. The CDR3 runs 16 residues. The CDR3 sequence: CSGNRRELWGGETQYF. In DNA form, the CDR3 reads TGCAGCGGGAACCGCAGAGAACTGTGGGGTGGGGAGACCCAGTACTTC.

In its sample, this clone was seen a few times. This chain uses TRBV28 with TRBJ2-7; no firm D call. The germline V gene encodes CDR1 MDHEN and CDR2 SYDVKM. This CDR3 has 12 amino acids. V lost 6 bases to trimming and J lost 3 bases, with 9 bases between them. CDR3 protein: CASSNNDYEQYF. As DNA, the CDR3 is TGTGCCAGCAGCAACAACGACTACGAGCAGTACTTC.

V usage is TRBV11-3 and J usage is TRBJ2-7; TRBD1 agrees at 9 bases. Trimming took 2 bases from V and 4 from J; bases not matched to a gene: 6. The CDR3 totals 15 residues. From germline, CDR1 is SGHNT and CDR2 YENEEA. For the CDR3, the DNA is TGTGCCAGCAGCTTACGGACAGGGGAAATTTACGAGCAGTACTTC. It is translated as CASSLRTGEIYEQYF.

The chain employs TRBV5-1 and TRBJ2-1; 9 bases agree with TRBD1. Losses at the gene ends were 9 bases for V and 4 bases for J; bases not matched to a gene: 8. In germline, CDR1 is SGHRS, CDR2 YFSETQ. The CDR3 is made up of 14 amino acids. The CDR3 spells CATRIGTGYNEQFF. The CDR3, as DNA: TGCGCCACTCGGATTGGGACAGGGTACAATGAGCAGTTCTTC. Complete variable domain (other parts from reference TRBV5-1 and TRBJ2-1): KAGVTQTPRYLIKTRGQQVTLSCSPISGHRSVSWYQQTPGQGLQFLFEYFSETQRNKGNFPGRFSGRQFSNSRSEMNVSTLELGDSALYLCATRIGTGYNEQFFGPGTRLTVL.

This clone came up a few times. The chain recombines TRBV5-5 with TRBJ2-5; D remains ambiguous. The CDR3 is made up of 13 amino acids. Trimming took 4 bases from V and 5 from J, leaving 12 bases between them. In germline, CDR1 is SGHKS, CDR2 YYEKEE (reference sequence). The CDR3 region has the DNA TGTGCCAGCAGCCCAGACGAGGTGGAGACCCAGTACTTC. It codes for CASSPDEVETQYF.

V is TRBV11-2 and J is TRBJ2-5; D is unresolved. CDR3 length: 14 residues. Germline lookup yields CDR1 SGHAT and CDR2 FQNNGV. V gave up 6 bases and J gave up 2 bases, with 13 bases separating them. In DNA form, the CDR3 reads TGTGCCAGCAGGAAAGTTCGTGGGCAAGAGACCCAGTACTTC. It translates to CASRKVRGQETQYF. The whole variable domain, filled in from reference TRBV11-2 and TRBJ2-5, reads EAGVAQSPRYKIIEKRQSVAFWCNPISGHATLYWYQQILGQGPKLLIQFQNNGVVDDSQLPKDRFSAERLKGVDSTLKIQPAKLEDSAVYLCASRKVRGQETQYFGPGTRLLVL.